Each of the 4 T cell receptor beta chains below was sequenced from the same sample in a study of CD8+ T cells in alopecia areata. Extracted from the samples, RNA was reverse transcribed into cDNA to serve as the sequencing template. The assay was immunoSEQ multiplex PCR, and TCRdb's table has in-frame clones only and misses some. The table records about 150,000 clones, 45% to 60% of them present only once. The sample in question was CD8+ T cells sorted from blood, obtained at week 0. The receptors come from a human donor with alopecia areata.

In this sample, this clone turned up many times. The chain joins TRBV6-6 to TRBJ1-2; D is unresolved. V was trimmed by 2 bases and J by 6 bases, leaving 10 bases between them. Germline V gene lookup returns CDR1 MNHNY and CDR2 SVGAGI (reference sequence). This CDR3 is 13 amino acids long. CDR3 in amino acids: CASSYIQIHGYTF. The DNA of the CDR3 is TGTGCCAGCAGTTACATCCAGATACATGGCTACACCTTC.

This clone was picked up a small number of times. The chain has TRBV29-1 and TRBJ2-1; D unresolved. The CDR3 runs to 10 residues. V was clipped by 7 bases and J by 5 bases, with 6 bases between them. Germline V lookup: CDR1 SQVTM, CDR2 ANQGSEA. As DNA, the CDR3 is TGCAGCGGAGATAACAATGAGCAGTTCTTC. Translating gives CSGDNNEQFF.

This clone has just a few counts. V gene TRBV7-8 combines with J gene TRBJ1-5; D unresolved. Deletions cut 5 bases from V and 0 bases from J, with 14 bases between. Looked up from germline, CDR1 is SGHVS and CDR2 is FQNEAQ. The CDR3 contains 16 residues. Here the CDR3 reads CASSRLTSNSNQPQHF. In nucleotides, the CDR3 is TGTGCCAGCAGCCGCCTGACAAGTAATAGCAATCAGCCCCAGCATTTT.

This clone has only a few counts. The V and J genes are TRBV7-9 and TRBJ1-5; maybe TRBD1 (5 bases). CDR1 is SEHNR and CDR2 is FQNEAQ in the germline V gene (reference sequence). The CDR3 runs to 14 residues. Between the trimmed V and J ends, which lost 1 base and 3 bases, there was a span of 7 bases. The CDR3 nucleotides read TGTGCCAGCAGCTTAGGGGGGGTCAATCAGCCCCAGCATTTT. This translates into CASSLGGVNQPQHF.